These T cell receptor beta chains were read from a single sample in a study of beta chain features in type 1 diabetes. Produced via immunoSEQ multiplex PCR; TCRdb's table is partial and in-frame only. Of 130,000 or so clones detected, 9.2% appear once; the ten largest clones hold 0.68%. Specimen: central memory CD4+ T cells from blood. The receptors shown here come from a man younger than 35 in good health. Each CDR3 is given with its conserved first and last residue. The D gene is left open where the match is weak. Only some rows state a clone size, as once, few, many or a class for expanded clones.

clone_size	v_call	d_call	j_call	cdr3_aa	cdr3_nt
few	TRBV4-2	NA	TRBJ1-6	CASSQDWGTRRTLHF	TGTGCCAGCAGCCAAGACTGGGGAACACGGAGGACCCTCCACTTT
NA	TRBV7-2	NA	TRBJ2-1	CASSQNHGEQFF	TGTGCCAGCAGCCAGAACCATGGTGAGCAGTTCTTC
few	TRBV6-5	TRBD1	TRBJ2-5	CASSGRTGGLETQYF	TGTGCCAGCAGCGGACGGACAGGGGGCCTTGAGACCCAGTACTTC
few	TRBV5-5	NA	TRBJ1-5	CASSHDLMVNQPQHF	TGTGCCAGCAGCCACGACTTAATGGTAAATCAGCCCCAGCATTTT
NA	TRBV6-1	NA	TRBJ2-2	CASSEVPGGYGGELFF	TGTGCCAGCAGTGAAGTTCCGGGGGGCTACGGCGGGGAGCTGTTTTTT
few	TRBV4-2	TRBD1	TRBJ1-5	CASSRTGGHQPQHF	TGTGCCAGCAGCCGGACAGGAGGGCATCAGCCCCAGCATTTT
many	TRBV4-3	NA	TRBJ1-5	CASSQAVDQPQHF	TGCGCCAGCAGCCAAGCAGTGGATCAGCCCCAGCATTTT
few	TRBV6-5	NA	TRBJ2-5	CASSPYETQYF	TGTGCCAGCAGCCCCTACGAGACCCAGTACTTC
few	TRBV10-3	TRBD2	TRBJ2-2	CAISENSGGPINTGELFF	TGTGCCATCAGTGAGAATAGCGGGGGGCCCATAAACACCGGGGAGCTGTTTTTT
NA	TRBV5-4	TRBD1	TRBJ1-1	CASNTLGQGNTEAFF	TGTGCCAGCAACACGCTTGGACAGGGGAACACTGAAGCTTTCTTT
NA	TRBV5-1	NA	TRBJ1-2	CASSPGGATYGYTF	TGCGCCAGCAGCCCGGGGGGGGCTACCTATGGCTACACCTTC
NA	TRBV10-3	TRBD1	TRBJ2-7	CAITPGTALYEQYF	TGTGCCATCACCCCCGGGACAGCACTTTACGAGCAGTACTTC
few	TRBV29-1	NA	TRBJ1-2	CSVGGREEGYTF	TGCAGCGTTGGGGGGCGTGAGGAGGGCTACACCTTC
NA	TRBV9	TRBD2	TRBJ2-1	CASSVEAGEYNEQFF	TGTGCCAGCAGCGTAGAAGCGGGGGAGTACAATGAGCAGTTCTTC
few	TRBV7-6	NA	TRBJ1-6	CASSSKTGSPLHF	TGTGCCAGCAGCTCAAAGACGGGTTCACCCCTCCACTTT
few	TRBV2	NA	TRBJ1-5	CASSGAGGLTQHF	TGTGCCAGCAGTGGAGCCGGCGGTTTGACTCAGCATTTT